A selection of T cell receptor beta chains follows, all from one sample in a study of OX40 agonist ivuxolimab in advanced cancers. Assay used: immunoSEQ multiplex PCR; TCRdb lists only in-frame clones, some missing. The sample carries tens of thousands of clones, roughly 80% recorded once. The sample was CD4+ or CD8+ T cells sorted from blood, taken in a trial of the OX40 agonist ivuxolimab. The receptors shown here come from an adult with an advanced solid tumor such as melanoma, head and neck, liver or kidney cancer. Both conserved end residues are part of each CDR3. D genes are given only for firm matches.

CDR3 | D | length | V
CASSEGGGGERYTF | TRBD1 | 14 | TRBV6-1
CASRSANYGYTF | - | 12 | TRBV28
CASSLVGQGAYNEQFF | TRBD1 | 16 | TRBV5-1
CASSLDEGPGELFF | - | 14 | TRBV7-6
CASSSRTGSNSPLHF | TRBD1 | 15 | TRBV7-9
CASSLDFLAKNIQYF | - | 15 | TRBV7-9
CASRPDRGLTDTQYF | TRBD1 | 15 | TRBV2
CASSLSPRGGGTEAFF | - | 16 | TRBV7-9
CASRHPGNEKLFF | - | 13 | TRBV6-5
CASSPKGALGYNEQFF | TRBD1 | 16 | TRBV18
CASSLYTGGDYGYTF | TRBD1 | 15 | TRBV7-8
CASSPYNEQFF | - | 11 | TRBV7-2
CASSQVGTSGNYEQYF | TRBD2 | 16 | TRBV4-2
CASSDQGSGANVLTF | - | 15 | TRBV2
CASSSHVGSSPLHF | - | 14 | TRBV7-2
CASSRQNNAETEAFF | - | 15 | TRBV4-1
CASSLIAGGQNEQFF | TRBD2 | 15 | TRBV27
CASSIEQGPLPQHF | - | 14 | TRBV19
CASSSDRGLGYTF | TRBD1 | 13 | TRBV11-2
CASSLTPGLATGELFF | TRBD2 | 16 | TRBV7-3
CASSSGGRATNTEAFF | - | 16 | TRBV28
CASRDRVNSPLHF | TRBD1 | 13 | TRBV28
CASSSIPRGLANTGELFF | TRBD1 | 18 | TRBV7-8
CASSPLQPTGVKPYEQYF | - | 18 | TRBV18
CASSFPGKGGTGELFF | - | 16 | TRBV28
CASSTPRTGEDQPQHF | TRBD1 | 16 | TRBV28
CASSLDTQETQYF | - | 13 | TRBV5-1
CASRLKRYGTGNNEKLFF | TRBD1 | 18 | TRBV27
CASKRDRGTSYEQYF | TRBD1 | 15 | TRBV19
CASSQGADPYNEQFF | - | 15 | TRBV4-3
CASSLGGNTEAFF | - | 13 | TRBV5-1
CASSLGQGDEQYF | - | 13 | TRBV5-4
CAWSVTLFSLGQVGLEKLFF | - | 20 | TRBV30
CASSQDRGAYEKLFF | - | 15 | TRBV4-1
CASSVFTGELFF | - | 12 | TRBV13
CASSWGGGRWDYGYTF | TRBD1 | 16 | TRBV6-6
CASSEKQGARETQYF | TRBD1 | 15 | TRBV6-4
CASSLTDSSGNTIYF | - | 15 | TRBV11-2
CASRPGVSNQPQHF | - | 14 | TRBV27
CASSLSTGALLNTIYF | TRBD1 | 16 | TRBV5-4
CASSLSNYGYTF | - | 12 | TRBV28
CATSRPTVAKNIQYF | - | 15 | TRBV15